This TCR beta chain derives from a study of blood T cells in healthy people across ages. Study observations and caveats: For the donors, CMV status was unknown and possibly confounded expanded clonotype changes.

Of note for this clonotype: Its antigen is unidentified.

Trimming removed 5 bases from V and 7 bases from J, with 11 bases in between. The CDR3 runs 11 residues. In germline, CDR1 is DFQATT, CDR2 SNEGSKA (reference sequence). PCR was performed a second time for roughly 7 to 11 cycles using a sample-barcoded 5' primer and a J-beta primer mix. TCRdb called the 5' RACE reads again in MiXCR, with one record for every CDR3 protein. Here the sample spans approximately 1,700,000 distinct CDR3 sequences, about 39% being singletons. Total RNA extraction produced at least 6 micrograms (per sample) for the study. The sample was blood. This TCR was recovered from a human donor in good health. J is TRBJ1-2 and V is TRBV20-1, with D perhaps TRBD1 (6 bases). This CDR3 is CSAHRAGGYTF. The CDR3 DNA is TGCAGTGCTCACAGGGCTGGTGGCTACACCTTC.